A selection of T cell receptor beta chains follows, all from one sample in a study of T cells in Graves' hyperthyroidism and ophthalmopathy. TCRdb re-called the multiplex PCR reads with MiXCR, one entry per CDR3 protein. The sample lists approximately 570,000 distinct CDR3 sequences; less than 20% were seen once. Sequencing was done on a sample of blood. Source of these receptors: a man aged 35-49 years with Graves' ophthalmopathy. Each CDR3 is given with its conserved first and last residue. Each record gives: clone size, D gene, V gene, J gene, CDR3 protein, CDR3 DNA. D genes are given only for firm matches. Clone size is shown for a subset of rows, as once, few, many or a class of expanded clone.

>few|.|TRBV20-1|TRBJ2-2
CSARSNTGELFF
TGCAGTGCTAGGTCGAACACCGGGGAGCTGTTTTTT
>.|TRBD2|TRBV7-2|TRBJ2-5
CASSYLGGGAQETQYF
TGTGCCAGCAGCTACCTCGGGGGGGGGGCTCAAGAGACCCAGTACTTC
>.|.|TRBV6-1|TRBJ2-1
CASFRGAPLSYNEQFF
TGTGCCAGCTTCCGGGGGGCTCCTTTATCCTACAATGAGCAGTTCTTC
>many|TRBD1|TRBV18|TRBJ1-2
CASSPGQGTDYGYTF
TGTGCCAGCTCACCGGGACAGGGGACAGACTATGGCTACACCTTC
>.|TRBD2|TRBV28|TRBJ2-7
CASRGGEAGGNEQYF
TGTGCCAGCCGCGGGGGGGAAGCGGGAGGAAATGAGCAGTACTTC
>.|TRBD2|TRBV27|TRBJ2-1
CASSLVGGGIYNEQFF
TGTGCCAGCAGTTTGGTTGGCGGGGGGATTTACAATGAGCAGTTCTTC
>few|.|TRBV7-2|TRBJ2-3
CASSLADANTQYF
TGTGCCAGCAGCTTAGCGGACGCGAATACGCAGTATTTT
>.|TRBD2|TRBV7-3|TRBJ2-1
CASSSRRGNNEQFF
TGTGCCAGCAGCTCCAGGCGGGGGAACAATGAGCAGTTCTTC
>many|.|TRBV11-2|TRBJ1-6
CASSLTGVYNSPLHF
TGTGCCAGCAGCTTGACAGGCGTGTATAATTCACCCCTCCACTTT
>.|.|TRBV7-8|TRBJ2-7
CASRSLSSYEQYF
TGTGCCAGCAGATCGTTAAGCTCCTACGAGCAGTACTTC
>few|TRBD2|TRBV5-8|TRBJ2-5
CASSLVLAGVETQYF
TGTGCCAGCAGCTTGGTTCTAGCGGGAGTAGAGACCCAGTACTTC
>.|.|TRBV28|TRBJ1-4
CASSRLVEKLFF
TGTGCCAGCAGTCGGTTGGTGGAAAAACTGTTTTTT
>.|.|TRBV9|TRBJ1-3
CASSAKRGGSSGNTIYF
TGTGCCAGCAGCGCCAAGAGAGGGGGAAGCTCTGGAAACACCATATATTTT
>many|TRBD1|TRBV10-3|TRBJ2-7
CAISYLSRDRAYEQYF
TGTGCCATCAGTTATTTGAGCCGGGACAGAGCCTACGAGCAGTACTTC
>.|TRBD1|TRBV5-1|TRBJ1-6
CASSLGTGGYSPFHF
TGCGCCAGCAGCCTCGGGACAGGGGGTTATTCACCCTTCCACTTT
>.|TRBD2|TRBV6-2/TRBV6-3|TRBJ2-1
CASTWTSGRGSSYNEQFF
TGTGCCAGCACTTGGACTAGCGGGAGAGGGAGCTCCTACAATGAGCAGTTCTTC
>many|TRBD2|TRBV2|TRBJ2-1
CASTQGLAGDNEQFF
TGTGCCAGCACCCAGGGACTAGCGGGAGACAATGAGCAGTTCTTC
>.|.|TRBV4-1|TRBJ1-2
CASSRVGAGDHYGYTF
TGCGCCAGCAGCCGCGTGGGGGCAGGGGACCACTATGGCTACACCTTC
>.|TRBD2|TRBV6-9|TRBJ2-2
CASSRDYPNTGELFF
TGTGCCAGCAGCCGGGACTATCCGAACACCGGGGAGCTGTTTTTT
>many|.|TRBV11-2|TRBJ1-5
CASTSEGGVNQPQHF
TGTGCCAGCACTTCCGAGGGGGGGGTTAATCAGCCCCAGCATTTT
>few|TRBD2|TRBV12-3/TRBV12-4|TRBJ2-3
CASSSSPLAGLTDTQYF
TGTGCCAGCAGTTCCTCCCCGCTAGCGGGGTTGACAGATACGCAGTATTTT
>.|.|TRBV27|TRBJ2-7
CASSQTTGTLTYEQYF
TGTGCCAGCAGCCAAACGACCGGGACTTTAACCTACGAGCAGTACTTC
>.|.|TRBV4-1|TRBJ1-1
CASSQEGRLNTEAFF
TGCGCCAGCAGCCAAGAGGGGAGGTTGAACACTGAAGCTTTCTTT
>.|.|TRBV18|TRBJ2-5
CASSGRAETQYF
TGTGCCAGCTCAGGTCGGGCGGAGACCCAGTACTTC
>.|TRBD1|TRBV2|TRBJ2-7
CASKSRQGSYEQYF
TGTGCCAGCAAGAGCCGACAGGGCTCCTACGAGCAGTACTTC
>once|.|TRBV28|TRBJ2-7
CASSFEGRGFIYEQYF
TGTGCCAGCAGTTTCGAGGGCAGGGGCTTCATCTACGAGCAGTACTTC
>many|.|TRBV13|TRBJ2-5
CASSFRLEETQYF
TGTGCCAGCAGCTTCAGATTAGAAGAGACCCAGTACTTC
>many|.|TRBV12-3/TRBV12-4|TRBJ2-1
CASSPRQGGWGNEQFF
TGTGCCAGCAGTCCGAGACAAGGGGGTTGGGGCAATGAGCAGTTCTTC
>many|TRBD2|TRBV7-2|TRBJ2-1
CASSFRLADANNEQFF
TGTGCCAGCAGCTTTAGACTAGCGGACGCAAACAATGAGCAGTTCTTC
>many|.|TRBV2|TRBJ2-7
CASSAGRDLAYEQYF
TGTGCCAGCAGTGCCGGCCGGGACCTAGCTTACGAGCAGTACTTC
>many|.|TRBV10-3|TRBJ1-5
CAITRGSNQPQHF
TGTGCCATCACCCGGGGGAGCAATCAGCCCCAGCATTTT
>few|.|TRBV9|TRBJ2-2
CASSVVAGGITGELFF
TGTGCCAGCAGCGTAGTCGCAGGGGGGATAACCGGGGAGCTGTTTTTT
>few|.|TRBV20-1|TRBJ2-6
CSARDLRGQRGANVLTF
TGCAGTGCTAGAGATCTGAGGGGCCAGAGGGGGGCCAACGTCCTGACTTTC
>few|.|TRBV7-3|TRBJ2-3
CASSPGLHTDTQYF
TGTGCCAGCAGCCCAGGGCTACACACAGATACGCAGTATTTT
>many|.|TRBV3-1|TRBJ1-2
CASSQDRRNYGYTF
TGTGCCAGCAGCCAAGACCGCCGGAACTATGGCTACACCTTC
>many|.|TRBV9|TRBJ2-7
CASSEGGGGTYEQYF
TGTGCCAGCAGCGAGGGAGGAGGGGGTACCTACGAGCAGTACTTC
>.|TRBD2|TRBV5-1|TRBJ2-1
CASSLATVGAGGRNEQFF
TGCGCCAGCAGCTTGGCCACCGTGGGGGCGGGGGGGAGGAATGAGCAGTTCTTC
>many|.|TRBV20-1|TRBJ2-1
CSASHATYNEQFF
TGCAGTGCTAGTCACGCCACCTACAATGAGCAGTTCTTC
>.|.|TRBV5-4|TRBJ2-2
CASSLVFSGQGRVTGELFF
TGTGCCAGCAGCTTGGTCTTTTCCGGCCAGGGGCGGGTGACCGGGGAGCTGTTTTTT
>few|TRBD1|TRBV7-6|TRBJ2-7
CASGQGTGANEQYF
TGTGCCAGCGGGCAGGGGACAGGGGCAAACGAGCAGTACTTC
>.|.|TRBV28|TRBJ1-4
CASSPYRRLSEKLFF
TGTGCCAGCAGTCCCTACAGGCGACTAAGCGAAAAACTGTTTTTT
>few|.|TRBV4-1|TRBJ2-4
CASSQERTAGLGNIQYF
TGCGCCAGCAGCCAAGAGCGAACGGCGGGCCTGGGGAACATTCAGTACTTC
>many|.|TRBV6-2/TRBV6-3|TRBJ2-7
CASSRDWGTYEQYF
TGTGCCAGCAGTAGGGACTGGGGAACCTACGAGCAGTACTTC
>once|TRBD2|TRBV6-5|TRBJ2-7
CASSYKASGIREGKYEQYF
TGTGCCAGCAGTTACAAGGCTAGCGGGATCCGAGAAGGCAAGTACGAGCAGTACTTC
>few|.|TRBV2|TRBJ1-2
CASRPDTAYGYTF
TGTGCCAGCCGACCGGACACAGCTTATGGCTACACCTTC
>many|.|TRBV12-3/TRBV12-4|TRBJ2-7
CASSFGGTPYEQYF
TGTGCCAGCAGTTTTGGAGGAACCCCCTACGAGCAGTACTTC
>.|TRBD2|TRBV29-1|TRBJ2-7
CSVEDLSGRSYEQYF
TGCAGCGTTGAAGATCTAAGCGGGAGGTCGTACGAGCAGTACTTC
>many|TRBD2|TRBV28|TRBJ2-1
CASSAGGLAGLSSEQFF
TGTGCCAGCAGTGCGGGGGGGCTAGCGGGATTATCAAGTGAGCAGTTCTTC
>.|.|TRBV4-1|TRBJ1-2
CASSQEWGGVYGYTF
TGCGCCAGCAGCCAAGAGTGGGGGGGAGTCTATGGCTACACCTTC
>.|TRBD1|TRBV12-5|TRBJ2-2
CASGSGQGSGELFF
TGTGCTAGTGGTTCGGGACAGGGGTCCGGGGAGCTGTTTTTT
>.|TRBD1|TRBV20-1|TRBJ1-6
CSAKDRILYNSPLHF
TGCAGTGCTAAGGACAGGATTCTCTATAATTCACCCCTCCACTTT
>many|.|TRBV20-1|TRBJ2-7
CSARGGRSYYEQYF
TGCAGTGCTAGAGGAGGTAGGAGCTACTACGAGCAGTACTTC
>.|.|TRBV12-5|TRBJ2-1
CASGSGLAIDNEQFF
TGTGCTAGTGGTTCTGGCCTAGCGATCGACAATGAGCAGTTCTTC
>few|.|TRBV28|TRBJ1-5
CASSLWGGGPIRTQHF
TGTGCCAGCAGTTTATGGGGGGGGGGGCCGATTCGGACCCAGCATTTT
>many|.|TRBV5-1|TRBJ1-1
CASSLSPGTFEAFF
TGCGCCAGCAGCTTGTCTCCAGGTACTTTTGAAGCTTTCTTT
>few|.|TRBV5-5|TRBJ1-2
CASGTQYGYTF
TGCGCCAGCGGGACACAATATGGCTACACCTTC
>many|TRBD1|TRBV3-1|TRBJ1-3
CASSPGQSSGNTIYF
TGTGCCAGCAGCCCGGGACAGTCCTCTGGAAACACCATATATTTT
>many|TRBD2|TRBV6-1|TRBJ2-7
CASSGRLAGNYEQYF
TGTGCCAGCAGTGGTCGACTAGCGGGAAACTACGAGCAGTACTTC
>.|.|TRBV29-1|TRBJ2-1
CSVARGNYNEQFF
TGCAGCGTTGCAAGGGGCAACTACAATGAGCAGTTCTTC
>.|.|TRBV5-1|TRBJ1-1
CASSAQGMGSTEAFF
TGCGCCAGCAGCGCTCAGGGGATGGGGAGCACTGAAGCTTTCTTT